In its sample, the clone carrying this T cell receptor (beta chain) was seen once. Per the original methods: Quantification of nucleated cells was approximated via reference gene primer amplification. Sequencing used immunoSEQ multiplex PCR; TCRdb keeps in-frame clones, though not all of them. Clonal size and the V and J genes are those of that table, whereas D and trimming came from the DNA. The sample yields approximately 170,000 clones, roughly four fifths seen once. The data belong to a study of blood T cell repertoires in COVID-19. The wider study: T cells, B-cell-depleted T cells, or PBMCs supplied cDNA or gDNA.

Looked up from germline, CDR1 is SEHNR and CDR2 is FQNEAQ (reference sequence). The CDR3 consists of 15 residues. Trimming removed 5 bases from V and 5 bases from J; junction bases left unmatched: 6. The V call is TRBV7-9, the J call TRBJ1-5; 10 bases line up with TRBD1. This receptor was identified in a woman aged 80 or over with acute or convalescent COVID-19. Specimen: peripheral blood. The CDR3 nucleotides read TGTGCCAGCAGCCCTGGACAGGGGGTTGATCAGCCCCAGCATTTT. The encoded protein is CASSPGQGVDQPQHF.